Below are 10 T cell receptor beta chains sequenced from a single sample in a study of OX40 agonist ivuxolimab in advanced cancers. The library relied on the immunoSEQ multiplex PCR assay. Here the immuneACCESS table is served through TCRdb, limited to in-frame sequences with V and J called. Missing clones are a known gap in these copies; in checked studies unresolved V genes cover under half, and the rest lacks a known reason. This sample lists around 94,000 clones; over 75% were detected once. The biggest ten clones account for about 4.1% of the sample. This sample comprised CD4+ or CD8+ T cells sorted from blood, obtained in a trial of the OX40 agonist ivuxolimab. The receptor source for this set is an adult with an advanced solid tumor such as melanoma, head and neck, liver or kidney cancer.

The chain's CDR3 is CASRDAAGARQFF. CDR3 DNA sequence: TGTGCCAGCAGAGATGCGGCCGGGGCAAGGCAGTTCTTC. The chain is built from TRBV7-8 and TRBJ2-1; tentatively, D is TRBD1 or TRBD2 (5 bases each). CDR1 is SGHVS and CDR2 is FQNEAQ in the germline V gene. The CDR3 is 13 amino acids. Trimming stripped 6 bases from V and 12 bases from J, with 18 bases between.

The chain carries TRBV6-5 and TRBJ2-1, with no clear D. The CDR3 contains 12 residues. Germline CDR1 is MNHEY and CDR2 is SVGAGI. Between the trimmed V and J ends, which lost 10 bases and 9 bases, there was a span of 16 bases. DNA for the CDR3: TGTGCCACGGTGGCTTTGGACGGTGAGCAGTTCTTC. Translating gives CATVALDGEQFF.

This clone showed up just once. This sequence joins TRBV5-6 and TRBJ2-5; no definite D call. V lost 0 bases and J lost 4, with 4 bases in between. This CDR3 has 12 residues. Germline V gene sequence: CDR1 SGHDT, CDR2 YYEEEE. The CDR3 protein is CASSLEVETQYF. DNA of the CDR3: TGTGCCAGCAGCTTGGAAGTAGAGACCCAGTACTTC.

The CDR3 DNA is TGCGCCAGCAGCCAAGATAGCTTCCTCACTGAAGCTTTCTTT. Protein sequence: CASSQDSFLTEAFF. The chain has TRBV4-1 and TRBJ1-1, with no clear D. V gave up 0 bases and J gave up 4 bases, with 9 bases separating them. Germline lookup yields CDR1 MGHRA and CDR2 YSYEKL. The CDR3 has 14 amino acids.

J is TRBJ1-1 and V is TRBV23-1, with 11 bases that match TRBD1. TRBV23-1 is noted as an ORF with a role that remains uncertain. V trimming: 3 bases; J trimming: 5 bases; junction bases outside the gene matches: 11. This CDR3 contains 17 residues. CDR3 sequence reads: CASSHSVRTGGGTEAFF. The CDR3 DNA reads TGCGCCAGCAGTCACTCAGTAAGGACAGGGGGCGGGACTGAAGCTTTCTTT.

This chain connects TRBV15 to TRBJ1-1; TRBD1 might be the D (5 bases). CDR3 length equals 14 residues. Germline values: CDR1 LNHNV, CDR2 YYDKDF (reference sequence). Trimming took 0 bases from V and 6 from J, leaving 11 bases between them. The chain's CDR3 is CATSRDRGGAEAFF. The DNA of the CDR3 is TGTGCCACCAGCAGAGATAGGGGTGGGGCTGAAGCTTTCTTT. The whole variable domain, remainder taken from reference TRBV15 and TRBJ1-1, is DAMVIQNPRYQVTQFGKPVTLSCSQTLNHNVMYWYQQKSSQAPKLLFHYYDKDFNNEADTPDNFQSRRPNTSFCFLDIRSPGLGDTAMYLCATSRDRGGAEAFFGQGTRLTVV.

This chain uses TRBV5-1 with TRBJ1-2; D is unclear. The CDR3 consists of 13 residues. In germline, CDR1 is SGHRS, CDR2 YFSETQ. With 0 bases removed from V and 4 bases from J, the gap between germline ends came to 7 bases. In DNA form, the CDR3 reads TGCGCCAGCAGCTTGGCGGCAGGCTATGGCTACACCTTC. It yields the protein CASSLAAGYGYTF.

The chain carries TRBV27 and TRBJ2-7; perhaps TRBD1 as D (6 bases). Trimming took 5 bases from V and 2 from J, leaving 13 bases between them. Germline CDR1 reads MNHEY; CDR2 reads SMNVEV (reference sequence). The CDR3 loop spans 14 amino acids. For the CDR3, the DNA is TGTGCCAGCAGTCCTCAGGGGTTCACCTACGAGCAGTACTTC. This translates into CASSPQGFTYEQYF.

The chain combines TRBV5-6 with TRBJ2-7; D gene unclear. Germline V lookup: CDR1 SGHDT, CDR2 YYEEEE. The CDR3 consists of 14 residues. Trimming stripped 0 bases from V and 7 bases from J, with 14 bases between. The CDR3: CASSLEVQLREQYF. In DNA form, the CDR3 reads TGTGCCAGCAGCTTGGAGGTACAGCTTAGGGAGCAGTACTTC.

V gene TRBV6-5 combines with J gene TRBJ2-2; tentatively, D is TRBD1 (5 bases). In germline, CDR1 is MNHEY, CDR2 SVGAGI. Trimming took off 1 base at V and 4 bases at J, with 10 bases between the two ends. This CDR3 comprises 15 residues. CDR3 amino acids: CASSYWQGVTGELFF. The CDR3 coding sequence is TGTGCCAGCAGTTACTGGCAGGGTGTCACCGGGGAGCTGTTTTTT.